This T cell receptor beta chain was documented in a study of cytomegalovirus exposure and HLA in healthy donors. Looked up from germline, CDR1 is SGHNT and CDR2 is YYREEE (reference sequence). The length of the CDR3 is 16 residues. The ends were cut back, 2 bases at V and 0 bases at J, with 13 bases in the middle. PCR amplification relied on 60 Vbeta primers (plus 13 Jbeta primers). Measured with immunoSEQ multiplex PCR; TCRdb has only the in-frame clones, and not every one. The table records about 170,000 clones, about four fifths of them present only once. The sequence came from a woman between 18 and 29 years old in good health and CMV-seronegative. V and J are TRBV5-4 and TRBJ2-3; TRBD2 might be the D (6 bases). Sequencing used PBMCs. CDR3 DNA sequence: TGTGCCAGCAGCTTCATATCGGGAGTCAGCACAGATACGCAGTATTTT. Translated, it gives CASSFISGVSTDTQYF.